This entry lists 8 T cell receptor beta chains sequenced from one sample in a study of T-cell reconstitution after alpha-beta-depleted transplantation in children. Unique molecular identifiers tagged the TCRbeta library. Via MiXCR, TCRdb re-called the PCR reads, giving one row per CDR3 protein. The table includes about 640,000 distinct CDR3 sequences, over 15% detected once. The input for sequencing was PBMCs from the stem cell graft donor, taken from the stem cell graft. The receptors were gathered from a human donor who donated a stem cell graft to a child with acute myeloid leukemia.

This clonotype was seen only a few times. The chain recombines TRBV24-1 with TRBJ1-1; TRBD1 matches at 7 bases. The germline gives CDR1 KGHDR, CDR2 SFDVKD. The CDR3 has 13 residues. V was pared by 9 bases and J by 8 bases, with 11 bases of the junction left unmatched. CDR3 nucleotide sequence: TGTGCCACCCGCCGGGACAGCGGGGTCGAAGCTTTCTTT. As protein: CATRRDSGVEAFF.

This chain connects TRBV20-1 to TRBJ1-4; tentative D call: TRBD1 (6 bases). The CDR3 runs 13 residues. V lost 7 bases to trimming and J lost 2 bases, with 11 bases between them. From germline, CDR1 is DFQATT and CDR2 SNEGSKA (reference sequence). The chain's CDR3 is CSVSQGTNEKLFF. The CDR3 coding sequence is TGCAGTGTTTCCCAGGGGACTAATGAAAAACTGTTTTTT.

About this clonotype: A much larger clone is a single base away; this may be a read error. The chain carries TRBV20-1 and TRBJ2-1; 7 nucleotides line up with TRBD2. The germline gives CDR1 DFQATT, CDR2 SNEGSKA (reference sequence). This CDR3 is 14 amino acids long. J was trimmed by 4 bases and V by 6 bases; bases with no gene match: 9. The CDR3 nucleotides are TGCAGTGCCCCGACTAGCTGCAGATACAATGAGCAGTTCTTC. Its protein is CSAPTSCRYNEQFF.

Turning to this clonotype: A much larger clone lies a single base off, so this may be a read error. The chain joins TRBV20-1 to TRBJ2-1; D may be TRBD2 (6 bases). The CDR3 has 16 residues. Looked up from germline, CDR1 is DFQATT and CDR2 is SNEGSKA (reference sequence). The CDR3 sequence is CCAPPGRGSSYNEQFF. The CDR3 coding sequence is TGCTGTGCTCCCCCTGGGCGGGGAAGCTCCTACAATGAGCAGTTCTTC.

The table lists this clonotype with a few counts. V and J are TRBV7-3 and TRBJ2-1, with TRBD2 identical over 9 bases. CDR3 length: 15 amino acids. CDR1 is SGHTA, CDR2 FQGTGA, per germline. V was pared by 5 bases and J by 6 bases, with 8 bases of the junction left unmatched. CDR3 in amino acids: CASSIAGATLNEQFF. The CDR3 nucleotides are TGTGCCAGCAGCATAGCGGGGGCGACCCTCAATGAGCAGTTCTTC.

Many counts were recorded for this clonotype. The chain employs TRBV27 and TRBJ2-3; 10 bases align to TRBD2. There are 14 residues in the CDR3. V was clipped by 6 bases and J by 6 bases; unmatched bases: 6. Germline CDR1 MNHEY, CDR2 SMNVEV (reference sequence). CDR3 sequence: CASSMSGGVDTQYF. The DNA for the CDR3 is TGTGCCAGCAGCATGAGCGGGGGGGTTGATACGCAGTATTTT.

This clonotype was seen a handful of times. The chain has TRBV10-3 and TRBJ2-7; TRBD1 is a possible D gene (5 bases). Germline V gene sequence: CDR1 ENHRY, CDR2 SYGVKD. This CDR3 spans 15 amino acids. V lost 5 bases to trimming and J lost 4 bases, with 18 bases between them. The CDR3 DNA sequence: TGTGCCATCAGTCAGGGATTCGCGGTGGATTACGAGCAGTACGTC. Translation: CAISQGFAVDYEQYV.

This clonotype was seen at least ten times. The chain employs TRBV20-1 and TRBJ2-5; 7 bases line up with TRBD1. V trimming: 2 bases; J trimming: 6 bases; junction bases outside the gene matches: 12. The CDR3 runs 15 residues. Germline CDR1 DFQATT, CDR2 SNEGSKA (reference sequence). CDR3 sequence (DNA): TGCAGTGCTAGATCCTATACAGGGGACGGAAAGACCCAGTACTTC. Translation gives CSARSYTGDGKTQYF.